Included here is one T cell receptor beta chain sequence, with context. There are a few counts of this clonotype. Its antigen remains undetermined. Base qualities are not recorded, but no much larger clone differs from it by a single base. CD4+CD25+CD127-/low cells were isolated as Tregs. Tregs, naive and memory CD4+ T cells from tumor, blood and ipsilateral draining lymph nodes of a handful of breast cancer patients underwent full-length TCR alpha and beta sequencing. Tumor tissue, along with lymph nodes from ipsilateral axillary dissection, was perfused with PBS, minced, and then digested using collagenase I and hyaluronidase. A purity exceeding 90% was confirmed by FACS for the sorted cell populations. These data are taken from a study (dated by TCRdb to the mid-2010s). Background for the entire study: The study tested whether tumor-infiltrating Tregs in breast cancer are recruited from blood Tregs or converted in situ from other CD4+ T cell subsets. Results the study describes overall, beyond this receptor: Validation in the larger cohort was restricted to a single TCR beta V-J rearrangement rather than whole repertoires. The greatest overlap of tumor-infiltrating Treg TCR alpha and beta sequences was observed with tumor naive CD4+ T cells, followed by blood naive CD4+ T cells. Tumor memory CD4+ T cell TCR gene usage clustered with blood and lymph node memory CD4+ cells and lymph node naive CD4+ cells.

Amplification of full-length TCR variable regions was done by 5' RACE PCR using constant-region reverse primers, and this step was followed by semi-nested PCR with Nested Universal Primer A. The ReliaPrep RNA Cell Miniprep System was used to extract total RNA, which was then reverse transcribed into 5'RACE-ready cDNA with the SMARTer RACE 5'/3' Kit. Multiplex adaptors were used to barcode full-length TCR alpha and beta libraries, and the barcoded libraries were sequenced on an Illumina MiSeq. The original methods were these. For each of nine subset-tissue groups, sequencing data from the five patients were pooled, and the groups were then compared using unsupervised clustering of TCR gene usage. The Morisita-Horn index, with shared sequences weighted by their contribution to each repertoire, was used to calculate repertoire similarity. TCRdb applied fastp at Q25 and MiXCR to the public reads, then kept only in-frame beta chains. CDR3 protein sequences are deduplicated, and each keeps its most common genes and DNA. TCRdb, not the authors, supplied the V and J calls. This sample holds 34,000 or so distinct CDR3 sequences; approximately 30% were observed only once. Approximately 2.4% of the sample is taken by the ten largest.

Sequenced input: tumor-infiltrating Tregs sorted from the breast tumor. The TCR sequence derives from a female donor with breast cancer.

The CDR3 reads as follows: CASSWTSGSGNEQFF. Here is the DNA: TGTGCCAGCAGCTGGACTAGCGGGAGTGGGAATGAGCAGTTCTTC. Recombination linked TRBV7-6 to TRBJ2-1, with TRBD2 identical over 13 junction bases. CDR1 and CDR2 are read off the germline V gene as SGHVS and FNYEAQ. The CDR3 goes from the cysteine to the phenylalanine over 15 residues. Only CDR3 DNA is held: 45 bases, read in frame from base 1. Germline trimming amounts to 4 bases on V and 7 bases on J, with 4 as the count of junction bases outside the gene matches.